One sample yielded the 10 T cell receptor beta chains listed below, sequenced in a study of CD4+ T cells in melanoma (dated by TCRdb to 2022 to 2024). Library construction relied on the immunoSEQ multiplex PCR assay. The table was pulled from immuneACCESS by TCRdb, which kept in-frame rearrangements only. Such tables lose some clones; where checked, under half of the loss comes from unresolved V genes, and the rest has no known cause. The sample yields 11,000 to 15,000 clones; 63% were counted once. The top ten clones comprise around 16% of the sample. The sample taken for sequencing was cells from a culture (not recorded whether cultured in vitro). Every receptor here comes from a human donor with melanoma.

This chain joins TRBV2 and TRBJ2-5; D is unclear. CDR3 length: 14 amino acids. V was clipped by 4 bases and J by 3 bases, with 12 bases between them. Germline loops: CDR1 SNHLY, CDR2 FYNNEI. CDR3 sequence (DNA): TGTGCCAGCAGTGCCCTGGGTAGCAAAGAGACCCAGTACTTC. Protein product: CASSALGSKETQYF.

The chain has TRBV5-1 and TRBJ2-2; 15 bases map to TRBD2. Germline CDR1 SGHRS, CDR2 YFSETQ. Trimming removed 3 bases from V and 5 bases from J; junction bases left unmatched: 5. This CDR3 spans 17 amino acids. The CDR3 loop is CASSYWTSGGATGELFF. In nucleotides, the CDR3 is TGCGCCAGCAGCTACTGGACTAGCGGGGGGGCAACCGGGGAGCTGTTTTTT.

V usage is TRBV6-5 and J usage is TRBJ2-3; 8 nucleotides align to TRBD2. The CDR3 consists of 14 residues. The germline CDR1 and CDR2 sequences are MNHEY and SVGAGI. Trimming removed 4 bases from V and 2 bases from J; junction bases left unmatched: 2. CDR3 sequence: CASSSSGSTDTQYF. The CDR3, as DNA: TGTGCCAGCAGTTCTAGCGGGTCCACAGATACGCAGTATTTT.

This clone was counted a few times. In nucleotides, the CDR3 is TGTGCCAGCAGCCAAGCCCTACTTAGACAGGGCGAGACTTTCTTT. Its translation is CASSQALLRQGETFF. This chain links TRBV14 with TRBJ1-1; 7 positions match TRBD1. CDR3 length: 15 residues. Germline CDR1 and CDR2: SGHDN and FVKESK. V lost 1 base and J lost 12; bases outside the gene matches: 14. Full variable domain (rest looked up from reference TRBV14 and TRBJ1-1): EAGVTQFPSHSVIEKGQTVTLRCDPISGHDNLYWYRRVMGKEIKFLLHFVKESKQDESGMPNNRFLAERTGGTYSTLKVQPAELEDSGVYFCASSQALLRQGETFFGQGTRLTVV.

The V gene is TRBV7-8, the J gene TRBJ2-5, with 8 bases fitting TRBD1. V gave up 5 bases and J gave up 0 bases; unmatched junction bases: 2. Germline-derived CDR1 and CDR2 are SGHVS and FQNEAQ. This CDR3 is 14 amino acids long. The CDR3, as DNA: TGTGCCAGCAGCCGACAGGGGAACCAAGAGACCCAGTACTTC. This sequence encodes CASSRQGNQETQYF.

Judged by abundance, this clone is medium-sized. The rearrangement links TRBV2 to TRBJ2-7; weak D call: TRBD2 (6 bases). This CDR3 is built from 13 residues. Germline lookup yields CDR1 SNHLY and CDR2 FYNNEI. Trimming removed 4 bases from V and 6 bases from J, with 13 bases in between. The CDR3 sequence is CASSARLGSEQYF. The CDR3 bases are TGTGCCAGCAGTGCAAGACTAGGTTCCGAGCAGTACTTC.

The chain carries TRBV27 and TRBJ2-4; D is perhaps TRBD1 (6 bases). Trimming stripped 5 bases from V and 0 bases from J, with 8 bases between. This CDR3 is 14 amino acids long. Germline-derived CDR1 and CDR2 are MNHEY and SMNVEV (reference sequence). The CDR3 sequence is CASSPGVAKNIQYF. The CDR3 DNA follows: TGTGCCAGCAGTCCAGGGGTAGCCAAAAACATTCAGTACTTC.

A single count supports this clone. The chain links TRBV7-3 to TRBJ1-1, with TRBD1 identical over 7 bases. The trim removed 0 bases at V and 2 bases at J, leaving 3 bases unmatched. Looked up from germline, CDR1 is SGHTA and CDR2 is FQGTGA. This CDR3 is built from 15 residues. The CDR3 coding sequence is TGTGCCAGCAGCTTAACAGGGGGCCCCAACACTGAAGCTTTCTTT. It yields the protein CASSLTGGPNTEAFF.

The chain uses TRBV7-9 and TRBJ2-2; weak D call: TRBD2 (5 bases). CDR1 and CDR2 from the germline V gene are SEHNR and FQNEAQ (reference sequence). V was trimmed by 1 base and J by 5 bases, leaving 8 bases between them. The CDR3 totals 14 residues. The CDR3 loop reads CASSLVSGTGELFF. In DNA form, the CDR3 reads TGTGCCAGCAGCTTAGTTTCGGGGACCGGGGAGCTGTTTTTT.

The DNA for the CDR3 is TGTGCCAGCAGCTTAATAATCGACACTGAAGCTTTCTTT. This sequence encodes CASSLIIDTEAFF. This chain connects TRBV4-2 to TRBJ1-1; D remains unclear. Germline V gives CDR1 LGHNA, CDR2 YNFKEQ. With 5 bases removed from V and 3 bases from J, the gap between germline ends came to 10 bases. This CDR3 region has 13 residues.